This TCR beta chain was identified in a study of neurological immune-mediated disorders (dated by TCRdb to the late 2010s). Context from the whole study: The study compared peripheral blood TCR-beta repertoires of HTLV-I-associated myelopathy (HAM/TSP) patients, multiple sclerosis patients and healthy controls using UMI-based sequencing. Alongside PBMC samples, the set of 106 TCR-beta libraries contained longitudinal samples, technical triplicates, and paired CD4+ and CD8+ T-cell subsets that had been sorted. The cohort was made up of approximately 69 subjects, consisting of some 14 HAM/TSP patients, some 34 multiple sclerosis patients and around 20 healthy controls. Overall study outcomes, separate from this receptor: No identical CDR3 amino acid sequences were found to be shared among expanded clones across subjects, suggesting that TCR-beta repertoires were private in all groups. TCR clonal expansion was highest in HAM/TSP patients and lowest in MS patients, with MS patients falling below even healthy controls.

cDNA synthesis used template-switch 5'RACE with a primer carrying a 10-nucleotide random unique molecular identifier tagging each TCR transcript. Every sequencing run yielded over 190 million TCR-beta sequences covering 15-18 subjects. The RNeasy kit was used to extract total RNA. TCR-beta VDJ regions were amplified with primers for the TCR constant region and the 5'RACE anchor, using the KAPA Real-time Library Amplification kit. Sample indexes and Illumina adaptors were added in a first PCR, after which library yield was increased in a second PCR. The roughly 650 bp TCR product was size-selected on a 2% E-gel SizeSelection system after Ampure bead purification. Before pooling, library quality was assessed on a Bioanalyzer, concentration was determined with Qubit, and library quantification was performed with the Kapa Library Quantification kit. Libraries were sequenced paired-end 2 x 150 bp on an Illumina HiSeq 2500. To increase sequence diversity, roughly 24-32% phiX was spiked into each library pool. In the paper's pipeline: The quality-filtered reads were processed with the UMI-based MiGEC pipeline, whose error correction step removed more than 80% of the raw TCR sequences. VDJ genes were aligned to IMGT germline references, and each clonotype was defined by a unique CDR3 amino acid sequence together with V-J genes. Clonal expansion, Shannon diversity, and CDR3 relatedness (CalcPairwiseDistances, ClusterSamples) were evaluated with VDJtools, and phylogenetic trees were built with CLCbio workbench. Using coefficient-of-variation modelling across technical triplicates, the study counted a clone as expanded if it had at least 8 unique UMIs. The public sequencing data were trimmed at Q25 with fastp and processed into clonotypes with MiXCR by TCRdb, which kept only in-frame beta chains. Every distinct CDR3 protein forms one entry, paired with its most common genes and DNA. The V and J calls were determined by TCRdb, not by the authors. The sample yields roughly 25,000 distinct CDR3 sequences; more than 6% were counted once. The ten largest clones represent approximately 4.3% of the sample.

CDR1 and CDR2 (SGHDT, YYEEEE) derive from the germline V gene. From V the trimming removes 3 bases and from J it removes 3 bases, while the gene matches leave 3 bases of the junction unaccounted for. Including cysteine and phenylalanine, the CDR3 has 15 amino acids. CDR3 DNA only is kept here, 45 bases in frame from base 1. Relative to its sample, this clonotype is medium-sized (0.01 to 0.1%). This clone's antigen is unknown. Qualities for individual bases were not recorded, and no much larger clone is one base off. The healthy controls were volunteers from blood banks in Maryland, USA. Libraries from unsorted PBMCs were made from 2 million PBMCs kept in RNAlater at -80 degrees C until RNA extraction. Peripheral blood underwent Ficoll-Hypaque density gradient centrifugation to isolate PBMCs, which were then cryopreserved in liquid nitrogen.

The receptor chain draws on TRBV5-6 and TRBJ2-6; the central 7 bases match TRBD1. This sequence was found in a woman between 35 and 50 years old in good health. Sequenced material: PBMCs. This receptor carries the CDR3 CASSSQGVGANVLTF. In nucleotide form, the sequence is TGTGCCAGCAGCTCCCAGGGGGTTGGGGCCAACGTCCTGACTTTC.